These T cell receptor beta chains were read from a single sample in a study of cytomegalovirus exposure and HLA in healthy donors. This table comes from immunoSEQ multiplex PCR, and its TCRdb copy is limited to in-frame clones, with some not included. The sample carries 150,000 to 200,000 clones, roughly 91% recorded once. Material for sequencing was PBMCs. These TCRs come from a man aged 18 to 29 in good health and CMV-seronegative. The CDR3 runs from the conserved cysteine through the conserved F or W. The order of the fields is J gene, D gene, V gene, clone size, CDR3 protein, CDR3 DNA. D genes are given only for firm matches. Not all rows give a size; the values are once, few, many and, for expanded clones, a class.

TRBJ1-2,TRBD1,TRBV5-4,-,CASSPPGQGFRSYTF,TGTGCCAGCAGCCCGCCGGGACAGGGCTTTCGGAGCTACACCTTC
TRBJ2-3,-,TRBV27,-,CASSPSSASSTDTQYF,TGTGCCAGCAGTCCATCATCCGCGAGCAGCACAGATACGCAGTATTTT
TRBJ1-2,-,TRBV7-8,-,CASSLGQYGYTF,TGTGCCAGCAGCTTAGGGCAGTATGGCTACACCTTC
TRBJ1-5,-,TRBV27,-,CASSSRYLDSPNQPQHF,TGTGCCAGCAGTTCGCGATATCTGGACAGCCCTAATCAGCCCCAGCATTTT
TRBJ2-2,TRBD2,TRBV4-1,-,CASSQILAGVPSNTGELFF,TGCGCCAGCAGCCAGATACTAGCGGGGGTTCCTTCGAACACCGGGGAGCTGTTTTTT
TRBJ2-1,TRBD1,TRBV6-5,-,CASSRDRGPYNEQFF,TGTGCCAGCAGCAGAGACAGGGGTCCTTACAATGAGCAGTTCTTC
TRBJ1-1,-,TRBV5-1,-,CASSLARQPNTEAFF,TGCGCCAGCAGCTTGGCGAGGCAGCCGAACACTGAAGCTTTCTTT
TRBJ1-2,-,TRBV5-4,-,CASSRPQDYGYTF,TGTGCCAGCAGCCGGCCCCAGGACTATGGCTACACCTTC
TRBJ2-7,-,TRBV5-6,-,CASSYSPSGVTSSHEQYF,TGTGCCAGCAGCTACTCGCCAAGCGGAGTGACCTCTTCCCACGAGCAGTACTTC
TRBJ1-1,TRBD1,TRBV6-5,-,CASSRAGGSEAFF,TGTGCCAGCAGTCGAGCAGGGGGGAGTGAAGCTTTCTTT
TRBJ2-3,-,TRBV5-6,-,CASAGTYGTDTQYF,TGTGCCAGCGCCGGGACATACGGCACAGATACGCAGTATTTT
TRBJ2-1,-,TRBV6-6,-,CASGQFYNEQFF,TGTGCCAGCGGGCAATTCTACAATGAGCAGTTCTTC
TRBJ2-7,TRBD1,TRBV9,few,CASSQAGGGIYEQYF,TGTGCCAGCAGCCAAGCAGGGGGCGGCATCTACGAGCAGTACTTC
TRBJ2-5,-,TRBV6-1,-,CASSRSGETQYF,TGTGCCAGCAGCCGCTCGGGAGAGACCCAGTACTTC
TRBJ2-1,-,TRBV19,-,CASSTTRRDQSFYEQFF,TGTGCCAGTAGTACCACCCGGCGGGACCAGTCGTTCTATGAGCAGTTCTTC
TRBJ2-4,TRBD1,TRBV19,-,CASSTRQGRNIQYF,TGTGCCAGTAGCACCAGACAGGGGAGGAACATTCAGTACTTC
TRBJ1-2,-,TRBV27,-,CASSLAGWGPNYGYTF,TGTGCCAGCAGTTTGGCAGGGTGGGGTCCTAACTATGGCTACACCTTC
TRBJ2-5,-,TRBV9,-,CASSLQGYQETQYF,TGTGCCAGCAGCCTTCAGGGGTACCAAGAGACCCAGTACTTC
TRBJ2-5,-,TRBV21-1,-,CASSRPDTKVLETQYF,TGTGCCAGCAGCCGCCCCGATACTAAGGTTTTGGAGACCCAGTACTTC
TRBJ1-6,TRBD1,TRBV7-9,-,CASSTPGTGGSSPLHF,TGTGCCAGCAGCACCCCTGGGACAGGGGGCTCTTCACCCCTCCACTTT
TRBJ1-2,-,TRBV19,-,CASSTQGSKGYTF,TGTGCCAGTAGTACCCAGGGGTCTAAGGGCTACACCTTC
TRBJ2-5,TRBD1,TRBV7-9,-,CASSSDRGLETQYF,TGTGCCAGCAGCTCGGACAGGGGGTTGGAGACCCAGTACTTC